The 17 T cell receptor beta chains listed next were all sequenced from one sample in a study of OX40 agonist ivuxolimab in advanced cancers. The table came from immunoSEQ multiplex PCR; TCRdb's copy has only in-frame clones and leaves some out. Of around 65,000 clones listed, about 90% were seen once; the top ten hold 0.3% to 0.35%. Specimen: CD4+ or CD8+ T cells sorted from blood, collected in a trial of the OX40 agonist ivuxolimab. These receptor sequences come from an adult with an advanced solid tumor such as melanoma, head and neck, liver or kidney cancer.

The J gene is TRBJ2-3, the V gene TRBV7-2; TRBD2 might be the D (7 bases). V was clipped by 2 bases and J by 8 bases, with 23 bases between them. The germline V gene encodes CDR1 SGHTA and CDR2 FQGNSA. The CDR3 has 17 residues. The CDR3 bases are TGTGCCAGCAGCTTAACTCCAAGGGGGGGCCTTAGGGTTACGCAGTATTTT. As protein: CASSLTPRGGLRVTQYF.

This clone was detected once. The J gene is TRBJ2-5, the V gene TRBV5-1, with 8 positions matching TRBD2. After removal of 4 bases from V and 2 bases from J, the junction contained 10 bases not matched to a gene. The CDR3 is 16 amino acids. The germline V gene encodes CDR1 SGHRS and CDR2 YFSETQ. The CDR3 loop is CASSPGLVGFQETQYF. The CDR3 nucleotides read TGCGCCAGCAGCCCGGGACTAGTCGGGTTTCAAGAGACCCAGTACTTC.

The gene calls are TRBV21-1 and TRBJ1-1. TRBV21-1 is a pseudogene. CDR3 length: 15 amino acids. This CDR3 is CASSGSLAIRTEAFF. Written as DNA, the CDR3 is TGTGCCAGCAGTGGTAGCTTAGCAATTCGCACTGAAGCTTTCTTT.

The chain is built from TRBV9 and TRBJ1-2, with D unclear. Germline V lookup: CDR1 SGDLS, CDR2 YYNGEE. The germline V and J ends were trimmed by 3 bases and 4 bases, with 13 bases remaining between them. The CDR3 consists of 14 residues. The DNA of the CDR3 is TGTGCCAGCAGCGGGGTAGGGCTATCCTATGGCTACACCTTC. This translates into CASSGVGLSYGYTF.

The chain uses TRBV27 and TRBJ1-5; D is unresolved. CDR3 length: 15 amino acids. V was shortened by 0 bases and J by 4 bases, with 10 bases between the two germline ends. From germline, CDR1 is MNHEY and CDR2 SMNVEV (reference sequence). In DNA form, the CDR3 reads TGTGCCAGCAGTTTATCGAGCTCGGGGAATCAGCCCCAGCATTTT. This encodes CASSLSSSGNQPQHF.

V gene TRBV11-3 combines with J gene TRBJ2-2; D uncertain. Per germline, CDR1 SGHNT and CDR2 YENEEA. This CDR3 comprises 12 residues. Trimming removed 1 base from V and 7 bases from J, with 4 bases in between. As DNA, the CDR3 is TGTGCCAGCAGCTTAGCGGGCGGGGAGCTGTTTTTT. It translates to CASSLAGGELFF.

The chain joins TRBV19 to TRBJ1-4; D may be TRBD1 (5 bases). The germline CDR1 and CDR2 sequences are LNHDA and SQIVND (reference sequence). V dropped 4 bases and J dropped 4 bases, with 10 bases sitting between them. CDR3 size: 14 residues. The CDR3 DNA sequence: TGTGCCAGTAGTACCCGACAGCTTAATGAAAAACTGTTTTTT. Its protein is CASSTRQLNEKLFF.

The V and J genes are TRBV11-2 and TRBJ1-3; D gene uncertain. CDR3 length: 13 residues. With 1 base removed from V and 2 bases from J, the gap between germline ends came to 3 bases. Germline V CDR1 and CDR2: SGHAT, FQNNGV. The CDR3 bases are TGTGCCAGCAGCTTAGGGGCTGGAAACACCATATATTTT. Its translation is CASSLGAGNTIYF.

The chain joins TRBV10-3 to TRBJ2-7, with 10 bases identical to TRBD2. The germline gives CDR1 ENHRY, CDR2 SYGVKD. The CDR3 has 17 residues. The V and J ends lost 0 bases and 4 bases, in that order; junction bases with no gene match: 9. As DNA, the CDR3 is TGTGCCATCAGTGAGTCGTGGAGAAGCGGGGGGGATTACGAGCAGTACTTC. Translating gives CAISESWRSGGDYEQYF.

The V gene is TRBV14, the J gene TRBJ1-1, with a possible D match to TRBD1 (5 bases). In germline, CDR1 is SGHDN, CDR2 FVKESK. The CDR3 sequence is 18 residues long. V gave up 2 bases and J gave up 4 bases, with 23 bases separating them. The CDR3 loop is CASSQTPLAQGLGTEAFF. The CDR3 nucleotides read TGTGCCAGCAGCCAAACACCTCTCGCCCAGGGTTTGGGCACTGAAGCTTTCTTT.

In DNA form, the CDR3 reads TGTGCCAGCAGTGACCCGACGGGACTAGCAAAGTTCTTC. Residues: CASSDPTGLAKFF. The J gene is TRBJ2-1, the V gene TRBV6-4; 9 nucleotides agree with TRBD2. The germline V gene has CDR1 MRHNA and CDR2 SNTAGT. V was clipped by 2 bases and J by 14 bases; unmatched bases: 7. This CDR3 contains 13 residues.

The CDR3 sequence: CASSYVQKDQPQHF. CDR3 DNA sequence: TGTGCCAGCAGTTACGTACAGAAAGATCAGCCCCAGCATTTT. J is TRBJ1-5 and V is TRBV6-5; D gene ambiguous. Germline loops: CDR1 MNHEY, CDR2 SVGAGI. V dropped 2 bases and J dropped 5 bases, with 10 bases sitting between them. CDR3 length: 14 residues.

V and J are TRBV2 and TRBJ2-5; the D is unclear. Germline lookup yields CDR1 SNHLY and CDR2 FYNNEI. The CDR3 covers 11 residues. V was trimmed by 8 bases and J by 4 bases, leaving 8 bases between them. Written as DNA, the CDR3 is TGTGCCAGCGCTACCCTAGAGACCCAGTACTTC. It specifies CASATLETQYF.

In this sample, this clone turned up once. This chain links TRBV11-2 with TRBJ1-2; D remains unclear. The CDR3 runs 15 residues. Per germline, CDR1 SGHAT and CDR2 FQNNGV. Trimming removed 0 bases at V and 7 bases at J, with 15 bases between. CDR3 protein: CASSLDQTRGFGYTF. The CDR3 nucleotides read TGTGCCAGCAGCTTAGATCAGACCCGGGGTTTTGGCTACACCTTC. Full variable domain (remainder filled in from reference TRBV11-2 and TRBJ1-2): EAGVAQSPRYKIIEKRQSVAFWCNPISGHATLYWYQQILGQGPKLLIQFQNNGVVDDSQLPKDRFSAERLKGVDSTLKIQPAKLEDSAVYLCASSLDQTRGFGYTFGSGTRLTVV.

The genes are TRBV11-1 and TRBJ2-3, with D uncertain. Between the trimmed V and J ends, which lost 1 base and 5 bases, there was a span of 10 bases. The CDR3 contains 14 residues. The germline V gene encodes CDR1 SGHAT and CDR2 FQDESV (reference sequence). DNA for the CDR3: TGTGCCAGCAGCTTAGGGCCCTTTGGAGATACGCAGTATTTT. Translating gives CASSLGPFGDTQYF. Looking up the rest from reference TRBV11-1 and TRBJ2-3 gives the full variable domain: EAEVAQSPRYKITEKSQAVAFWCDPISGHATLYWYRQILGQGPELLVQFQDESVVDDSQLPKDRFSAERLKGVDSTLKIQPAELGDSAMYLCASSLGPFGDTQYFGPGTRLTVL.

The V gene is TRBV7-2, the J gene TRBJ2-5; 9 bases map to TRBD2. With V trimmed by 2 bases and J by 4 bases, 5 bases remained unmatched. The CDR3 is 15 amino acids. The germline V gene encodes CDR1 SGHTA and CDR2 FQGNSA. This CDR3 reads CASSLSGGRGETQYF. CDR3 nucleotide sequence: TGTGCCAGCAGCTTAAGCGGGGGGCGGGGAGAGACCCAGTACTTC.

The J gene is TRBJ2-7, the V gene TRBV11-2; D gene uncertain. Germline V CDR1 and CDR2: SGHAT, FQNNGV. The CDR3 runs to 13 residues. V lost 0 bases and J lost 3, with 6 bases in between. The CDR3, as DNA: TGTGCCAGCAGCTTAGAATATTACTACGAGCAGTACTTC. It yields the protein CASSLEYYYEQYF.